These 7 T cell receptor beta chains were all obtained from the same sample, sequenced in a study of blood T cell repertoires in COVID-19. The repertoire was sequenced with immunoSEQ multiplex PCR; TCRdb's copy has only in-frame clones and lacks some. This sample yields about 110,000 clones, of which 85% to 90% are seen a single time; about a third belongs to the top ten. The sequenced material came from peripheral blood. The receptors here all came from an elderly woman with acute or convalescent COVID-19.

The chain combines TRBV19 with TRBJ2-7, with 11 positions matching TRBD1. Germline V gene lookup returns CDR1 LNHDA and CDR2 SQIVND (reference sequence). With 5 bases clipped from V and 5 bases from J, the junction kept 8 bases outside the gene matches. This CDR3 contains 15 residues. The CDR3: CASSSGTGGSHEQYF. CDR3 DNA sequence: TGTGCCAGTAGTTCCGGGACAGGGGGATCCCACGAGCAGTACTTC.

The chain joins TRBV12-3 or TRBV12-4 to TRBJ2-1; 8 bases map to TRBD2. This CDR3 region has 12 residues. V shed 3 bases and J 9 bases; nucleotides not matched to a gene: 1. CDR3 DNA: TGTGCCAGCAGTTTGCGGGGGGTTGAGCAGTTCTTC. It yields the protein CASSLRGVEQFF.

The gene calls are TRBV15 and TRBJ2-3; 8 positions agree with TRBD2. V was clipped by 5 bases and J by 3 bases; unmatched bases: 7. There are 15 residues in the CDR3. CDR1 is LNHNV and CDR2 is YYDKDF in the germline V gene (reference sequence). CDR3 bases: TGTGCCACCAGCGGACTAGCCCTAGTGACAGATACGCAGTATTTT. This translates into CATSGLALVTDTQYF.

J is TRBJ1-5 and V is TRBV28; D perhaps matches TRBD1 (6 bases). Germline V gene sequence: CDR1 MDHEN, CDR2 SYDVKM. The CDR3 consists of 15 residues. Trimming removed 6 bases at V and 1 base at J, with 13 bases between. For the CDR3, the DNA is TGTGCCAGCAGGTCCGGGACACTCAGCAATCAGCCCCAGCATTTT. As protein: CASRSGTLSNQPQHF.

The chain has TRBV4-1 and TRBJ2-2; TRBD1 aligns across 7 bases. The CDR3 length is 18 residues. Germline-derived CDR1 and CDR2 are MGHRA and YSYEKL. The J segment lost 4 bases and the V segment lost 3 bases, leaving 14 bases of the junction unmatched. The CDR3 bases are TGCGCCAGCAGCCAGGGCGACAGGGTGGATGCGTTCACCGGGGAGCTGTTTTTT. It encodes CASSQGDRVDAFTGELFF.

The gene calls are TRBV27 and TRBJ1-5; D unresolved. Germline assignment: CDR1 MNHEY and CDR2 SMNVEV (reference sequence). There are 14 residues in the CDR3. The ends were cut back, 6 bases at V and 2 bases at J, with 11 bases in the middle. The CDR3 spells CASRRIMGNQPQHF. The CDR3 DNA reads as TGTGCCAGCAGGCGGATTATGGGCAATCAGCCCCAGCATTTT.

This rearrangement joins TRBV10-1 to TRBJ1-2, with TRBD1 identical over 9 bases. The V segment lost 4 bases and the J segment 3 bases; nucleotides outside the gene matches: 9. Per germline, CDR1 WNHNN and CDR2 SYGVQD (reference sequence). The CDR3 sequence is 16 residues long. CDR3 amino acids: CASSVATGGADYGYTF. CDR3 sequence (DNA): TGCGCCAGCAGTGTAGCCACAGGGGGCGCTGACTATGGCTACACCTTC.